This T cell receptor beta chain was obtained from a study of blood T cell repertoires in COVID-19. Study information: The samples span acute and convalescent COVID-19 from the United States, Italy and Spain. PBMCs, B-cell-depleted T cells, or T cells provided the cDNA or gDNA that made up the material.

The ends were cut back, 4 bases at V and 6 bases at J, with 14 bases in the middle. CDR1 and CDR2 from the germline V gene are MNHEY and SVGAGI. The CDR3 consists of 14 residues. In the authors' methods: Amplification with reference gene primers provided the estimates of nucleated cell counts. The table came from immunoSEQ multiplex PCR; TCRdb's copy has only in-frame clones and leaves some out. For V, J and clone size, that table is used; D and trimming come from the DNA. Of about 270,000 clones detected, 88% appear once; the ten largest clones hold about 4.1%. Sequenced input: peripheral blood. This sequence joins TRBV6-5 and TRBJ2-3, with D possibly TRBD2 on 6 matching bases. The receptor was isolated from a man aged 60 to 75 who had recovered from COVID-19. The CDR3 loop is CASSWDLLRDTQYF. The DNA for the CDR3 is TGTGCCAGCAGTTGGGACTTACTCCGCGATACGCAGTATTTT.